This TCR beta chain was recovered during a study of T cell changes during pregnancy in multiple sclerosis. Only in-frame clones appear in the TCRdb table, and some are missing; sequencing was by immunoSEQ multiplex PCR. The sample has around 33,000 clones, around 91% seen once. V lost 7 bases and J lost 0; bases outside the gene matches: 8. The germline V gene encodes CDR1 MNHEY and CDR2 SVGAGI. The CDR3 has 15 residues. V and J are TRBV6-5 and TRBJ2-7, with TRBD1 matching 8 bases. This clonotype was obtained from a female donor in good health, enrolled as a control in a pregnancy study. This material consisted of CD4+ T cells from peripheral blood mononuclear cells, taken in the third trimester of pregnancy. The CDR3 loop is CASTYGQGRSYEQYF. CDR3 nucleotide sequence: TGTGCCAGCACCTACGGACAGGGTCGCTCCTACGAGCAGTACTTC.